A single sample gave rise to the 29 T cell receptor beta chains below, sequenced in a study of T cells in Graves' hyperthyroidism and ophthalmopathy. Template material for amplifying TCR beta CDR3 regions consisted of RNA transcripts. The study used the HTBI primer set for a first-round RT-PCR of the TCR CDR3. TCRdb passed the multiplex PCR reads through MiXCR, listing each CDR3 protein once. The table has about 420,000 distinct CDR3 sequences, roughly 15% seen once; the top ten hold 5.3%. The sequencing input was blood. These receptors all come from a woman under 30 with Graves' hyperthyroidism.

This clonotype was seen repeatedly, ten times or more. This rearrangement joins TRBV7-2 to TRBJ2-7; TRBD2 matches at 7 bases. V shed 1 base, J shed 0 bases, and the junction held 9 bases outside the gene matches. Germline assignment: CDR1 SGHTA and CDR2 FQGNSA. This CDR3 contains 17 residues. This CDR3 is CASSLEAGLHSSYEQYF. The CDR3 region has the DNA TGTGCCAGCAGCTTAGAAGCGGGACTACATAGCTCCTACGAGCAGTACTTC.

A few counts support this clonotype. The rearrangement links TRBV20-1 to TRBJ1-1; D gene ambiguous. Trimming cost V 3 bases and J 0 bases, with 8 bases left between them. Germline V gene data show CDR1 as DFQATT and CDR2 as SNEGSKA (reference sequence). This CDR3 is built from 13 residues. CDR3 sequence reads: CSARTGLNTEAFF. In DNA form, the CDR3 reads TGCAGTGCTAGGACCGGACTGAACACTGAAGCTTTCTTT.

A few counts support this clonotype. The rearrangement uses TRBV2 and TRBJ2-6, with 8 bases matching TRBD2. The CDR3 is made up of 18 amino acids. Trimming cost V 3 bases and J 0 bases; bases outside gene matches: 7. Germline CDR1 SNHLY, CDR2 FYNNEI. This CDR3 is CASSEPRGENSGANVLTF. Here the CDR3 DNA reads TGTGCCAGCAGTGAGCCGCGGGGGGAGAACTCTGGGGCCAACGTCCTGACTTTC.

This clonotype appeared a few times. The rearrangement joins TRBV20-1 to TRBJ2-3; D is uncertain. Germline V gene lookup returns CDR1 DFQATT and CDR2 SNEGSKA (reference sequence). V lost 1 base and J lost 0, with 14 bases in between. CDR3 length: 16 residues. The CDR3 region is CSARASHSPSTDTQYF. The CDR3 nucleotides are TGCAGTGCTAGAGCTTCGCACAGCCCTAGCACAGATACGCAGTATTTT.

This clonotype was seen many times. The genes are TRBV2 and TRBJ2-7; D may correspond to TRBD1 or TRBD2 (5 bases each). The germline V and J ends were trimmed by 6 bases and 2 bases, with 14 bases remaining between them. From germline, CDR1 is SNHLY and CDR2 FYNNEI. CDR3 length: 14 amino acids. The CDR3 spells CASSWDQTAYEQYF. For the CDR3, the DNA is TGTGCCAGCAGCTGGGACCAGACCGCCTACGAGCAGTACTTC.

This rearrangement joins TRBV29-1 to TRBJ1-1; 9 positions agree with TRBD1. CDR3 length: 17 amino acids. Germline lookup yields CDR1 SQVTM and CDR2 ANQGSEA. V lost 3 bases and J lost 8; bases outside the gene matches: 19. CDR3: CSVDPHRGRWMKREAFF. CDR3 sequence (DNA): TGCAGCGTTGATCCTCACAGGGGGCGATGGATGAAAAGGGAAGCTTTCTTT. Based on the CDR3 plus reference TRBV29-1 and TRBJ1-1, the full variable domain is SAVISQKPSRDICQRGTSLTIQCQVDSQVTMMFWYRQQPGQSLTLIATANQGSEATYESGFVIDKFPISRPNLTFSTLTVSNMSPEDSSIYLCSVDPHRGRWMKREAFFGQGTRLTVV.

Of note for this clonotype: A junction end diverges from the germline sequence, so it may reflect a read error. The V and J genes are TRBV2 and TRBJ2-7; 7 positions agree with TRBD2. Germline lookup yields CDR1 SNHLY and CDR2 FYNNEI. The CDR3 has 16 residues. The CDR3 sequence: CAISASGGEWVREQYF. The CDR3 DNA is TGTGCCATCAGTGCGAGTGGGGGGGAGTGGGTCCGCGAGCAGTACTTC.

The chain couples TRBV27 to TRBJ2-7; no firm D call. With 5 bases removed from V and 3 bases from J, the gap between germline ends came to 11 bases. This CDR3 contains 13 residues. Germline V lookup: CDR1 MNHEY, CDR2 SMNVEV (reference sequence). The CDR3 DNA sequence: TGTGCCAGCAGTATTGGGTATGGCTACGAGCAGTACTTC. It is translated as CASSIGYGYEQYF.

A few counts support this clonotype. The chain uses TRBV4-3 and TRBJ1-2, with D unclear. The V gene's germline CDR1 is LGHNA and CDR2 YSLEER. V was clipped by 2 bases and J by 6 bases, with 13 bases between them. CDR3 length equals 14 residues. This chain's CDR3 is CASSQSRVRDGYTF. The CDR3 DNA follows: TGCGCCAGCAGCCAATCCCGGGTCCGTGATGGCTACACCTTC.

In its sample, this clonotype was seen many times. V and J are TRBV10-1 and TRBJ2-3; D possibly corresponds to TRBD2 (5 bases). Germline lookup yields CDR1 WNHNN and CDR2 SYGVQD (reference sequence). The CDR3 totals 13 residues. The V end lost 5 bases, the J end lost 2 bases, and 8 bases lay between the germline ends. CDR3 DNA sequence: TGCGCCAGCAGTCCGGGGTTCACAGATACGCAGTATTTT. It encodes CASSPGFTDTQYF.

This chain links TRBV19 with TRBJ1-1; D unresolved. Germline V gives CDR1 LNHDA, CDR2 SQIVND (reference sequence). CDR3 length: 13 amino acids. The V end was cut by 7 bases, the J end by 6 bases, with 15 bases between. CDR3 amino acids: CASTPVPGAEAFF. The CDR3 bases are TGTGCCAGTACCCCCGTGCCCGGGGCTGAAGCTTTCTTT.

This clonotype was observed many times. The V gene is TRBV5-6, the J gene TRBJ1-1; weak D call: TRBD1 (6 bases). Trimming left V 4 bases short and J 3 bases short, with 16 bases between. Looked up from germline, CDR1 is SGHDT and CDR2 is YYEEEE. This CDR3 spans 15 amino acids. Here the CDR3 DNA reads TGTGCCAGCAGCAGCCGGGGGGCCGGGTACACTGAAGCTTTCTTT. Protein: CASSSRGAGYTEAFF.

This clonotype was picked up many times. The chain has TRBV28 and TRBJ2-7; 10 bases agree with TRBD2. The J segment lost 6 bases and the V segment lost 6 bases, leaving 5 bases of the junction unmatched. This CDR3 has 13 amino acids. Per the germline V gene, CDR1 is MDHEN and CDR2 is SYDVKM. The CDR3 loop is CASRGTSVGEQYF. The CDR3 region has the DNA TGTGCCAGCAGGGGGACTAGCGTGGGCGAGCAGTACTTC.

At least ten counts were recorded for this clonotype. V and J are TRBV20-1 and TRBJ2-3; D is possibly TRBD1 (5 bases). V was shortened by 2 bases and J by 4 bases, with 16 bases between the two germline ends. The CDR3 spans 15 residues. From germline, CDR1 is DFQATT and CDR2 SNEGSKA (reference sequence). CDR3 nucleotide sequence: TGCAGTGCTAGATCGTTCTCAGGGTCCCCAGATACGCAGTATTTT. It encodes CSARSFSGSPDTQYF.

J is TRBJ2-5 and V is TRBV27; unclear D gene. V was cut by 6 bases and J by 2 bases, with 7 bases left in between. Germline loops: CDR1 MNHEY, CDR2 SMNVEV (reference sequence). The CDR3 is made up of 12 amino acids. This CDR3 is CASRGRQETQYF. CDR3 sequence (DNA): TGTGCCAGCAGGGGCAGGCAAGAGACCCAGTACTTC.

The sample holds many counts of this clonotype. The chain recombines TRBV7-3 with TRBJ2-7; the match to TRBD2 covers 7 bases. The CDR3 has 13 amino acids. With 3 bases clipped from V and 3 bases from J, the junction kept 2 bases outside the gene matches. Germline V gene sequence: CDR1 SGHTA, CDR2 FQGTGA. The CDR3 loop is CASSLGLRYEQYF. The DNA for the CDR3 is TGTGCCAGCAGCTTGGGACTACGCTACGAGCAGTACTTC.

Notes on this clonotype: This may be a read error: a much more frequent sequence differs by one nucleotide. In nucleotides, the CDR3 is TGTGCCAGCAGTTGCAACTCTGGGGCCAACGTCCTGACTTTC. Residues: CASSCNSGANVLTF. This chain joins TRBV6-9 and TRBJ2-6; D is ambiguous. Germline CDR1 MNHGY, CDR2 SVAAGI. Deletions cut 4 bases from V and 0 bases from J, with 4 bases between. CDR3 length: 14 amino acids.

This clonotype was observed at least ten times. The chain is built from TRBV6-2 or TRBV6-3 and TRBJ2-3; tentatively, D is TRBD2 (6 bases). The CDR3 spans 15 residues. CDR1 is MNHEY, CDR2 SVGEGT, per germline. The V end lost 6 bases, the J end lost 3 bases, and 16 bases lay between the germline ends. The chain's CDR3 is CASSPRRDVTDTQYF. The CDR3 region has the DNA TGTGCCAGCAGCCCACGGAGGGATGTTACAGATACGCAGTATTTT.

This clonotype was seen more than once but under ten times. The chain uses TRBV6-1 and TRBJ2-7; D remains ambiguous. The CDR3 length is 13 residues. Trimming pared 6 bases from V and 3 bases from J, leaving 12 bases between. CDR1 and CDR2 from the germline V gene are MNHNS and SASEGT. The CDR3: CASRYTAYYEQYF. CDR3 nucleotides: TGTGCCAGCAGATACACGGCCTACTACGAGCAGTACTTC.

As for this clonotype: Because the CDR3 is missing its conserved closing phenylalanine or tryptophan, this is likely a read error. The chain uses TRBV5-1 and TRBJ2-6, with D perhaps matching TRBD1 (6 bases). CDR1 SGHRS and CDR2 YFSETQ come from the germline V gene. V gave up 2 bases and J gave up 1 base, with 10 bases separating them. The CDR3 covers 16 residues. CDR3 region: CASSFRTESGANVLTL. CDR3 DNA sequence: TGCGCCAGCAGCTTCAGGACAGAGTCTGGGGCCAACGTCCTGACTCTC.

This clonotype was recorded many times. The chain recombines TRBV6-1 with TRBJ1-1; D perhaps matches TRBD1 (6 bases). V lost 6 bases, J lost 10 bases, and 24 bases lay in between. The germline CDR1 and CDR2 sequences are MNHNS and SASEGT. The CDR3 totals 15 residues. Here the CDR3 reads CASSHTNKPQGLAFF. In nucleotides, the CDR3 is TGTGCCAGCAGCCATACAAACAAACCACAGGGCTTAGCTTTCTTT.

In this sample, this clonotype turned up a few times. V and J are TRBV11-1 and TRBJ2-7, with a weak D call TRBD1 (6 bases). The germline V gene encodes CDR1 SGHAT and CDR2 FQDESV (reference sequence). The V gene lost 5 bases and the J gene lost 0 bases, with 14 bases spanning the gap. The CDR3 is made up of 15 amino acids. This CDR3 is CASSVHRDLSYEQYF. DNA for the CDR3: TGTGCCAGCAGCGTCCACAGGGACCTCTCCTACGAGCAGTACTTC. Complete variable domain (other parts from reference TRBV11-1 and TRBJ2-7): EAEVAQSPRYKITEKSQAVAFWCDPISGHATLYWYRQILGQGPELLVQFQDESVVDDSQLPKDRFSAERLKGVDSTLKIQPAELGDSAMYLCASSVHRDLSYEQYFGPGTRLTVT.

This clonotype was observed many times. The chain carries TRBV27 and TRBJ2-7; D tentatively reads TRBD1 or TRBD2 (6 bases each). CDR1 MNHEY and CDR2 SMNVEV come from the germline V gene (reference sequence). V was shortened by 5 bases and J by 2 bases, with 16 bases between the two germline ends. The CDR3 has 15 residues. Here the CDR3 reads CASSPKTGGPYEQYF. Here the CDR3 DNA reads TGTGCCAGCAGTCCAAAGACAGGAGGGCCCTACGAGCAGTACTTC.

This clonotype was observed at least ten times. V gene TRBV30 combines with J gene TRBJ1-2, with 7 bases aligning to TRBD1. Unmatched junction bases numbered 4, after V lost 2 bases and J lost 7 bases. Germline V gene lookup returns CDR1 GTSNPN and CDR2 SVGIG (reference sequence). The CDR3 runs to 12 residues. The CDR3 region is CAWSSHRGGYTF. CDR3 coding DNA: TGTGCCTGGAGTTCGCACAGGGGTGGCTACACCTTC.

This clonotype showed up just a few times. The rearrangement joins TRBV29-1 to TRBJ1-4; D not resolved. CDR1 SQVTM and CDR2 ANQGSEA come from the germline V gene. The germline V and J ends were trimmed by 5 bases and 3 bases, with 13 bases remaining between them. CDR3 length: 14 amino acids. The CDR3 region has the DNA TGCAGCGTTTTGCCCCGGGCCGCTAATGAAAAACTGTTTTTT. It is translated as CSVLPRAANEKLFF.

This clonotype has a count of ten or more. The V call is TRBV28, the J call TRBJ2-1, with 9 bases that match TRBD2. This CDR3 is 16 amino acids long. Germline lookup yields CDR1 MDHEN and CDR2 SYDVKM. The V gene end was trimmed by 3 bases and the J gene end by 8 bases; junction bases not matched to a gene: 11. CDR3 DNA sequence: TGTGCCAGCAGTTTGACTCGCGGGAGGGCCAGCGATGAGCAGTTCTTC. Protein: CASSLTRGRASDEQFF.

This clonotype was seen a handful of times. The CDR3 sequence: CASSELAGKTGELFF. In DNA, the CDR3 is TGTGCCAGCAGCGAACTAGCGGGAAAGACCGGGGAGCTGTTTTTT. The V call is TRBV7-8, the J call TRBJ2-2; 10 positions match TRBD2. V was clipped by 5 bases and J by 5 bases; unmatched bases: 5. This CDR3 contains 15 residues. Germline CDR1 is SGHVS and CDR2 is FQNEAQ.

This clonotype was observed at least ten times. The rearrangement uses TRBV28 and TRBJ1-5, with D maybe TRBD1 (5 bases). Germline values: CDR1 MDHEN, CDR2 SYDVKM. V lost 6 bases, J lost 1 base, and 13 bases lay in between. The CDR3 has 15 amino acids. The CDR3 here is CASRPLRGSNQPQHF. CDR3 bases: TGTGCCAGCAGACCCCTTCGGGGGAGCAATCAGCCCCAGCATTTT.

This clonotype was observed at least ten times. This CDR3 is CSGARTEAFF. In DNA form, the CDR3 reads TGCAGCGGCGCCAGAACTGAAGCTTTCTTT. The chain uses TRBV29-1 and TRBJ1-1; D remains unclear. This CDR3 has 10 amino acids. The ends were cut back, 7 bases at V and 5 bases at J, with 8 bases in the middle. Per the germline V gene, CDR1 is SQVTM and CDR2 is ANQGSEA.